This T cell receptor beta chain emerged from a study of T cell changes during pregnancy in multiple sclerosis. In this sample, this clone turned up once. CDR3 size: 15 residues. CDR1 and CDR2 (germline): PRHDT, FYEKMQ (reference sequence). The germline V and J ends were trimmed by 7 bases and 4 bases, with 17 bases remaining between them. Profiling relied on immunoSEQ multiplex PCR, and the TCRdb table lists in-frame clones only, not all of them. The table has tens of thousands of clones, roughly nine tenths seen once. The sequencing used CD8+ T cells from peripheral blood mononuclear cells, collected after pregnancy. This clonotype was obtained from a female donor with multiple sclerosis, enrolled in a pregnancy study. The chain employs TRBV13 and TRBJ1-3; a weak D match, TRBD1 (6 bases). The CDR3 nucleotides read TGTGCCAGCACAAGTTCGGGGGGGCCCGGAAACACCATATATTTT. Protein: CASTSSGGPGNTIYF.